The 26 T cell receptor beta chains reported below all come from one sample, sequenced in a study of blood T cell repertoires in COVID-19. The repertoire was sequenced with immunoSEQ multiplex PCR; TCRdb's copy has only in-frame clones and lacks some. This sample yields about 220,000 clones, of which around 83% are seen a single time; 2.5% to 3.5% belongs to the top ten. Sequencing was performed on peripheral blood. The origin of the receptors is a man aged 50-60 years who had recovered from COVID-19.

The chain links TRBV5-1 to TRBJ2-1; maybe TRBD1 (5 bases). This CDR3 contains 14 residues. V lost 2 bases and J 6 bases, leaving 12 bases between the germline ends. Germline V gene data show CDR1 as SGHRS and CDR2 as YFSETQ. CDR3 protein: CASSFPDNVNEQFF. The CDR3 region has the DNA TGCGCCAGCAGCTTCCCGGACAATGTCAATGAGCAGTTCTTC.

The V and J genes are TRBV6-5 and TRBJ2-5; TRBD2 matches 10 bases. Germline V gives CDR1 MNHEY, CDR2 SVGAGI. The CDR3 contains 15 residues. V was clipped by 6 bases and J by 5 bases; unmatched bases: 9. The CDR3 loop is CASSYQAGGPETQYF. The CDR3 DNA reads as TGTGCCAGCAGCTACCAAGCGGGAGGGCCGGAGACCCAGTACTTC.

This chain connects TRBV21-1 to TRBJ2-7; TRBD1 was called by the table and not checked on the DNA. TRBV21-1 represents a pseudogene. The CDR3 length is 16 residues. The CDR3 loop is CASSALEDRGWYEQYF. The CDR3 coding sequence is TGTGCCAGCAGCGCCCTGGAGGACAGGGGGTGGTACGAGCAGTACTTC.

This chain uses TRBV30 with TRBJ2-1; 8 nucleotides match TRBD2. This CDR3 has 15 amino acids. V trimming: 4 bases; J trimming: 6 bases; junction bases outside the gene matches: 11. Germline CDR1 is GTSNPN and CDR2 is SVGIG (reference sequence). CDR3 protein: CAWTRIGGRINEQFF. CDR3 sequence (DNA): TGTGCCTGGACCCGTATTGGCGGGAGGATCAATGAGCAGTTCTTC. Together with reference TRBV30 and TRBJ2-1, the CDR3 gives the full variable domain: SQTIHQWPATLVQPVGSPLSLECTVEGTSNPNLYWYRQAAGRGLQLLFYSVGIGQISSEVPQNLSASRPQDRQFILSSKKLLLSDSGFYLCAWTRIGGRINEQFFGPGTRLTVL.

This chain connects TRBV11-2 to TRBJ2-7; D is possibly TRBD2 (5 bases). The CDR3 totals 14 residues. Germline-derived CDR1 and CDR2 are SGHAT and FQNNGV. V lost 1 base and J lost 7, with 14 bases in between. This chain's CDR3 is CASSLVPVSGEQYF. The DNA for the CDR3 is TGTGCCAGCAGCTTAGTGCCGGTCTCGGGGGAGCAGTACTTC.

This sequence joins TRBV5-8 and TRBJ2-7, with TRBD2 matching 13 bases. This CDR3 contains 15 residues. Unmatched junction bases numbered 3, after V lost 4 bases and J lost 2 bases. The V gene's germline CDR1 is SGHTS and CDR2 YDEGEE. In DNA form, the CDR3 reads TGTGCCAGCAGCAAAGGACTAGCGGGGGCCTACGAGCAGTACTTC. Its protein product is CASSKGLAGAYEQYF.

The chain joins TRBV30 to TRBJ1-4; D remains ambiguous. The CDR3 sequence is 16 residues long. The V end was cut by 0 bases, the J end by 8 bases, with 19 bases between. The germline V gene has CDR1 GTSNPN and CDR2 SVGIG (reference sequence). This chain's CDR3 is CAWSVQRGLGGEKLFF. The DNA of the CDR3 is TGTGCCTGGAGTGTACAACGGGGTTTGGGCGGCGAAAAACTGTTTTTT. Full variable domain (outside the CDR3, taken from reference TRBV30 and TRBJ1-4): SQTIHQWPATLVQPVGSPLSLECTVEGTSNPNLYWYRQAAGRGLQLLFYSVGIGQISSEVPQNLSASRPQDRQFILSSKKLLLSDSGFYLCAWSVQRGLGGEKLFFGSGTQLSVL.

CDR3 residues: CASSQGTGVGYEQYF. CDR3 DNA sequence: TGTGCCAGCAGCCAAGGGACAGGGGTGGGCTACGAGCAGTACTTC. This chain joins TRBV14 and TRBJ2-7; TRBD1 agrees at 9 bases. The CDR3 consists of 15 residues. The V gene end was trimmed by 1 base and the J gene end by 3 bases; junction bases not matched to a gene: 4. CDR1 and CDR2 (germline): SGHDN, FVKESK.

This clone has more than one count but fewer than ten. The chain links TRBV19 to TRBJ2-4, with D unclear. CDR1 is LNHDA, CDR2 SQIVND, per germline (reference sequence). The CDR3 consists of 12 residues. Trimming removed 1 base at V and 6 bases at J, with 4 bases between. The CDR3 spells CASSIGLNIQYF. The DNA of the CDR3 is TGTGCCAGTAGTATAGGGCTAAACATTCAGTACTTC.

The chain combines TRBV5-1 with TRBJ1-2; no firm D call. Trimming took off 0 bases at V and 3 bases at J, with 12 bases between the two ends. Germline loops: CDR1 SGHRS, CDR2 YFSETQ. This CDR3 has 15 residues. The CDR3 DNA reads TGCGCCAGCAGCTTGGTGGAAATGGGCGACTATGGCTACACCTTC. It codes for CASSLVEMGDYGYTF. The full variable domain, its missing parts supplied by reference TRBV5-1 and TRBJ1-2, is KAGVTQTPRYLIKTRGQQVTLSCSPISGHRSVSWYQQTPGQGLQFLFEYFSETQRNKGNFPGRFSGRQFSNSRSEMNVSTLELGDSALYLCASSLVEMGDYGYTFGSGTRLTVV.

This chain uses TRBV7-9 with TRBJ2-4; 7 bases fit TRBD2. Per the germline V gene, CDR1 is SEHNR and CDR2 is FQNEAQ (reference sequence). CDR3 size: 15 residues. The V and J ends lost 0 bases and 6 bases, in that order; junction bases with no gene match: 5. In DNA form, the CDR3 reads TGTGCCAGCAGCTTAGCTTCGGGAGGTGTAAACATTCAGTACTTC. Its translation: CASSLASGGVNIQYF.

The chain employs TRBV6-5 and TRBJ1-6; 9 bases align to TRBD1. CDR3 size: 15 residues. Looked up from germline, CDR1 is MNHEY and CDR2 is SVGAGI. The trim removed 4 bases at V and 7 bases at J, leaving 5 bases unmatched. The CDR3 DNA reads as TGTGCCAGCAGTTCACAGGGGGCGCAGAATTCACCCCTCCACTTT. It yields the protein CASSSQGAQNSPLHF.

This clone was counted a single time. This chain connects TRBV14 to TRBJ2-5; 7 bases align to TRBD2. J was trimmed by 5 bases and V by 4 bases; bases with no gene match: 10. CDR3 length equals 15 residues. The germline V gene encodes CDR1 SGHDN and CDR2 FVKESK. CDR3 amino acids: CASSPNYGRVETQYF. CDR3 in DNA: TGTGCCAGCAGCCCCAACTATGGGAGGGTGGAGACCCAGTACTTC.

The CDR3, as DNA: TGTGCCAGCAGCCTTCAGGGCGCGACGGAGACCCAGTACTTC. It encodes CASSLQGATETQYF. The V and J genes are TRBV2 and TRBJ2-5; perhaps TRBD1 as D (5 bases). Germline V lookup: CDR1 SNHLY, CDR2 FYNNEI. Between the trimmed V and J ends, which lost 6 bases and 5 bases, there was a span of 16 bases. The CDR3 loop spans 14 amino acids.

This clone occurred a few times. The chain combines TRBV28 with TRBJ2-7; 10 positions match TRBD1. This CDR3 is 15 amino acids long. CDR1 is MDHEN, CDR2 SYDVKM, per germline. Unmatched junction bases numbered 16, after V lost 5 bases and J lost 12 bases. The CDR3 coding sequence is TGTGCCAGCAGTAGTACCGGGACAGGGGCAAGTAATTTGTACTTC. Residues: CASSSTGTGASNLYF.

The CDR3, as DNA: TGTGCCAGCAGTCCCTCGACTAAAACCCACGAGCAGTACTTC. Residues: CASSPSTKTHEQYF. The V call is TRBV6-5, the J call TRBJ2-7, with a possible D match to TRBD2 (5 bases). The V gene's germline CDR1 is MNHEY and CDR2 SVGAGI. The CDR3 loop spans 14 amino acids. Trimming left V 5 bases short and J 5 bases short, with 16 bases between.

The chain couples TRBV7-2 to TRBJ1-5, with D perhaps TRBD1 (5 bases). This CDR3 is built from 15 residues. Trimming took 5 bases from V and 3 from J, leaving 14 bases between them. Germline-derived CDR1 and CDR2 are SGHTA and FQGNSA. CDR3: CASSRDLANNQPQHF. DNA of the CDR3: TGTGCCAGCAGCCGGGACTTGGCTAACAATCAGCCCCAGCATTTT.

This chain's CDR3 is CASSEQGSQPQHF. In nucleotides, the CDR3 is TGTGCCAGTAGTGAACAGGGGAGTCAGCCCCAGCATTTT. The chain combines TRBV19 with TRBJ1-5, with 7 bases matching TRBD1. Germline CDR1 and CDR2: LNHDA and SQIVND (reference sequence). The ends lost 5 bases at V and 6 bases at J; junction bases unmatched: 4. CDR3 length: 13 amino acids.

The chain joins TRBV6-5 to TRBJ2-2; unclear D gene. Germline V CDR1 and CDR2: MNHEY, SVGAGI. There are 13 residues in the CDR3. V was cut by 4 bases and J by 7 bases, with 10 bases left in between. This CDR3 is CASSSGWYGELFF. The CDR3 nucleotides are TGTGCCAGCAGTTCCGGGTGGTACGGGGAGCTGTTTTTT.

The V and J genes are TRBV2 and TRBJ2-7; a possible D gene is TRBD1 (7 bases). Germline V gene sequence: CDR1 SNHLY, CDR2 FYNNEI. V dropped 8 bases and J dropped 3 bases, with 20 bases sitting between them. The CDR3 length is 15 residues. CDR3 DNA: TGTGCCAGCTCTCTGCAGGGGGGTACCTTCTACGAGCAGTACTTC. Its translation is CASSLQGGTFYEQYF. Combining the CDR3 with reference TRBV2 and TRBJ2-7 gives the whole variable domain EPEVTQTPSHQVTQMGQEVILRCVPISNHLYFYWYRQILGQKVEFLVSFYNNEISEKSEIFDDQFSVERPDGSNFTLKIRSTKLEDSAMYFCASSLQGGTFYEQYFGPGTRLTVT.

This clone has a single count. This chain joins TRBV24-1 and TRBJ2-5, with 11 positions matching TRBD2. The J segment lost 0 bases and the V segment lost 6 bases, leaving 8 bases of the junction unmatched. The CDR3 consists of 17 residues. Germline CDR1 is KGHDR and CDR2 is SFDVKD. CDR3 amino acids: CATSRRLAGLDQETQYF. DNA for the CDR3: TGTGCCACCAGTAGGAGACTAGCGGGGCTCGACCAAGAGACCCAGTACTTC.

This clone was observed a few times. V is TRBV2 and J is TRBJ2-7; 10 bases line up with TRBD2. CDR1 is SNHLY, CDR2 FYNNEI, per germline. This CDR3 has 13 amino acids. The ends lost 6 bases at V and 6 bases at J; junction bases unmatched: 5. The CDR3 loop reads CASRGTSASEQYF. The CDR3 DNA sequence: TGTGCCAGCAGGGGGACTAGCGCGTCCGAGCAGTACTTC. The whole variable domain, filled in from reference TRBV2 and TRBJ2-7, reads EPEVTQTPSHQVTQMGQEVILRCVPISNHLYFYWYRQILGQKVEFLVSFYNNEISEKSEIFDDQFSVERPDGSNFTLKIRSTKLEDSAMYFCASRGTSASEQYFGPGTRLTVT.

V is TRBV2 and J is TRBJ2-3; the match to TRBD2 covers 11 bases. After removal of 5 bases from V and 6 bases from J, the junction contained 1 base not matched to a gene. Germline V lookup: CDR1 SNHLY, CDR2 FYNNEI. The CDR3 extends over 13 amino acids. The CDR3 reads CASSLAGGDTQYF. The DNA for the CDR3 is TGTGCCAGCAGTTTAGCGGGAGGGGATACGCAGTATTTT.

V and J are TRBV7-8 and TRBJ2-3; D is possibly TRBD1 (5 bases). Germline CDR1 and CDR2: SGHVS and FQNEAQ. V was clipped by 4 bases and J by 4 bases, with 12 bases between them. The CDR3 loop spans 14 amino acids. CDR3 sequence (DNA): TGTGCCAGCAGCTCTGGGGCTAGGGCAGATACGCAGTATTTT. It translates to CASSSGARADTQYF.

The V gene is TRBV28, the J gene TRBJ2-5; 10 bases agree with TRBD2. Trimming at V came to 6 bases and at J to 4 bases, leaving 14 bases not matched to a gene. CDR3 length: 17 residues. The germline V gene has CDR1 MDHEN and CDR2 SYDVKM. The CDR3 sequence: CASSPVGSGRAGETQYF. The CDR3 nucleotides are TGTGCCAGCAGCCCTGTCGGGAGCGGGAGGGCCGGAGAGACCCAGTACTTC.

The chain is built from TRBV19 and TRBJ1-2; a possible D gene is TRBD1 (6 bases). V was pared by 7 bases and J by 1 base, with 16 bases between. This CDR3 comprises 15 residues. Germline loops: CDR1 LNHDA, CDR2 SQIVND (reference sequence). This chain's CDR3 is CASKVRDNLNYGYTF. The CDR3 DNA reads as TGTGCCAGTAAAGTACGGGACAACCTTAACTATGGCTACACCTTC.